Sequencing of this T cell receptor beta chain was carried out in a study of blood T cell repertoires in COVID-19. As for the study in general: Sources were T cells, B-cell-depleted T cells, or PBMCs; the material itself was cDNA or gDNA.

Original data processing: For nucleated cells, counts were estimated from reference gene primer amplification. The assay was immunoSEQ multiplex PCR, and TCRdb's table has in-frame clones only and misses some. D and trimming come from the DNA, and the V and J calls and clone size come from that table. Of 70,000 or so clones in the sample, 75% to 85% were seen once. This receptor was taken from a woman aged 55-75 years with acute or convalescent COVID-19. Sequenced input: peripheral blood.

The CDR3 DNA reads as TGTGCCAGTCACCCCTTAGGAGGGTCTAATGAAAAACTGTTTTTT. It codes for CASHPLGGSNEKLFF. This rearrangement joins TRBV19 to TRBJ1-4, with D hard to call. Trimming stripped 8 bases from V and 3 bases from J, with 16 bases between. The germline V gene encodes CDR1 LNHDA and CDR2 SQIVND (reference sequence). CDR3 size: 15 residues.